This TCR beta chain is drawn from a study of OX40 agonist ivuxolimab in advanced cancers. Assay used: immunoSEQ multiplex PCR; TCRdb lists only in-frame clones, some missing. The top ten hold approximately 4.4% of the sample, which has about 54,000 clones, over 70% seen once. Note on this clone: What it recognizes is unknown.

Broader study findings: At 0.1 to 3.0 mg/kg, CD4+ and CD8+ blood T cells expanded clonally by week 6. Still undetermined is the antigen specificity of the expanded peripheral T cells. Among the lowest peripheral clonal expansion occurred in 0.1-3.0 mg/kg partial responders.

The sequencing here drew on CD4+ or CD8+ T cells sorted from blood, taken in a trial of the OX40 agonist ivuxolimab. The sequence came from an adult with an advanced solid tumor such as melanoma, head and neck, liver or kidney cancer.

CDR3 residues: CASSSPGLAGVYNEQFF. The CDR3, as DNA: TGTGCCAGCAGTTCCCCCGGACTAGCGGGAGTCTACAATGAGCAGTTCTTC. The J gene is TRBJ2-1, the V gene TRBV27; 13 bases map to TRBD2. Per the germline V gene, CDR1 is MNHEY and CDR2 is SMNVEV (reference sequence). The CDR3 runs to 17 residues. Losses at the gene ends were 4 bases for V and 3 bases for J; bases not matched to a gene: 6.